The next 15 T cell receptor beta chains were all read from a single sample in a study of blood T cell repertoires in COVID-19. The assay was immunoSEQ multiplex PCR, and TCRdb's table has in-frame clones only and misses some. The sample yields about 320,000 clones, around 84% seen once. The specimen sequenced was PBMCs or T cells enriched from blood (not recorded which). All receptors come from a woman in her twenties or thirties who had been exposed to COVID-19.

Turning to this clone: Different DNA sequences within this sample yield the same CDR3. The rearrangement joins TRBV30 to TRBJ2-7; possibly TRBD1 for D (6 bases). V gave up 0 bases and J gave up 4 bases, with 7 bases separating them. The CDR3 extends over 12 amino acids. Germline CDR1 reads GTSNPN; CDR2 reads SVGIG (reference sequence). CDR3 residues: CAWSVQGYEQYF. The CDR3 DNA reads TGTGCCTGGAGTGTTCAGGGGTACGAGCAGTACTTC.

The genes are TRBV6-5 and TRBJ1-5; a possible D gene is TRBD1 (5 bases). The ends were cut back, 5 bases at V and 5 bases at J, with 16 bases in the middle. Germline lookup yields CDR1 MNHEY and CDR2 SVGAGI. CDR3 length: 15 residues. For the CDR3, the DNA is TGTGCCAGCAGTCCAACTATCGACAGTTATCAGCCCCAGCATTTT. Its protein product is CASSPTIDSYQPQHF.

As DNA, the CDR3 is TGTGCCAGCTCACCTACGAGCTCCTATAATTCACCCCTCCACTTT. This sequence encodes CASSPTSSYNSPLHF. The V gene is TRBV18, the J gene TRBJ1-6; D is unresolved. Per the germline V gene, CDR1 is KGHSH and CDR2 is LQKENI. Trimming removed 3 bases at V and 0 bases at J, with 6 bases between. The CDR3 totals 15 residues.

The chain joins TRBV27 to TRBJ1-2, with 9 bases matching TRBD1. Trimming took 4 bases from V and 1 from J; bases not matched to a gene: 4. This CDR3 has 15 amino acids. Germline V gene sequence: CDR1 MNHEY, CDR2 SMNVEV (reference sequence). The CDR3 loop reads CASSWGQGRNYGYTF. The CDR3, as DNA: TGTGCCAGCAGTTGGGGACAGGGACGTAACTATGGCTACACCTTC.

The genes are TRBV11-2 and TRBJ2-5; no reliable D call. With 1 base removed from V and 4 bases from J, the gap between germline ends came to 10 bases. Looked up from germline, CDR1 is SGHAT and CDR2 is FQNNGV. The CDR3 consists of 14 residues. This chain's CDR3 is CASSLGAIRETQYF. The CDR3 coding sequence is TGTGCCAGCAGCTTAGGGGCTATAAGAGAGACCCAGTACTTC.

This chain joins TRBV7-9 and TRBJ1-2; D remains unclear. V shed 1 base and J shed 5 bases, with 11 bases lying between them. Germline-derived CDR1 and CDR2 are SEHNR and FQNEAQ (reference sequence). The CDR3 runs 14 residues. CDR3 sequence: CASSLVAQPYGYTF. The CDR3 DNA sequence: TGTGCCAGCAGCTTAGTAGCGCAGCCGTATGGCTACACCTTC.

This clone occurred many times. The chain recombines TRBV29-1 with TRBJ1-1; 10 bases align to TRBD1. This CDR3 has 14 amino acids. Trimming cost V 7 bases and J 4 bases; bases outside gene matches: 9. Germline-derived CDR1 and CDR2 are SQVTM and ANQGSEA. CDR3 DNA: TGCAGCGGGTGGACAGGGGGAATGGGCACTGAAGCTTTCTTT. Its protein product is CSGWTGGMGTEAFF.

This clone was detected once. The chain recombines TRBV6-2 or TRBV6-3 with TRBJ2-3; 12 nucleotides line up with TRBD2. This CDR3 comprises 18 residues. Germline CDR1 is MNHEY and CDR2 is SVGEGT. V gave up 3 bases and J gave up 7 bases; unmatched junction bases: 14. The CDR3 DNA sequence: TGTGCCAGCAGTTATTCCGGGACTAGCGGGCCCCGGGGGTATACGCAGTATTTT. Translating it yields CASSYSGTSGPRGYTQYF.

For this clone: A read error is possible here, since a much larger clone lies one base away. The rearrangement uses TRBV2 and TRBJ1-4, with 7 positions matching TRBD1. V shed 5 bases, J shed 3 bases, and the junction held 6 bases outside the gene matches. Germline CDR1 reads SNHLY; CDR2 reads FYNNEI. The CDR3 extends over 15 amino acids. CDR3 residues: CASSIRGPANEKLFF. Here the CDR3 DNA reads TGTGCCAGCAGTATTAGGGGGCCGGCTAATGAAAAACTGTTTTTT.

The V gene is TRBV7-2, the J gene TRBJ2-3, with 9 nucleotides matching TRBD2. The germline V gene has CDR1 SGHTA and CDR2 FQGNSA. The CDR3 is made up of 17 amino acids. Losses at the gene ends were 5 bases for V and 1 base for J; bases not matched to a gene: 10. The DNA of the CDR3 is TGTGCCAGCAGCCCCGTCGCGGGAGGGCCTCGCACAGATACGCAGTATTTT. The encoded protein is CASSPVAGGPRTDTQYF.

Comment on this clone: The junction does not match germline at one end; this may be a read error. The chain recombines TRBV3-1 (or the pseudogene TRBV3-2) with TRBJ1-2, with unresolved D. The CDR3 contains 14 residues. CDR1 is LGHDT and CDR2 is YNNKEL in the germline V gene (reference sequence). The CDR3 DNA is TGTGCCAGCAGCAAGCCCCCTGAGGCCCGCCCTATCGCTTTC. Its translation: CASSKPPEARPIAF.

The V call is TRBV6-1, the J call TRBJ1-6; the match to TRBD1 covers 7 bases. The CDR3 totals 15 residues. J lost 10 bases, V lost 0 bases, and 6 bases had no gene match. CDR1 and CDR2 from the germline V gene are MNHNS and SASEGT. The CDR3 DNA is TGTGCCAGCAGTGAAGCTAGGGGGCCAAGGTCACCCCTCCACTTT. Translated, it gives CASSEARGPRSPLHF.

V and J are TRBV4-2 and TRBJ2-1; the match to TRBD2 covers 9 bases. Germline CDR1 reads LGHNA; CDR2 reads YNFKEQ. V lost 4 bases and J lost 8; bases outside the gene matches: 15. The CDR3 loop spans 17 amino acids. The CDR3 DNA sequence: TGTGCCAGCAGCCTCGGTCGGGGCGGGAGGGCCCCGGATGAGCAGTTCTTC. This encodes CASSLGRGGRAPDEQFF.

The rearrangement uses TRBV4-1 and TRBJ1-2, with D uncertain. The CDR3 loop spans 13 amino acids. V lost 5 bases to trimming and J lost 4 bases, with 11 bases between them. The germline gives CDR1 MGHRA, CDR2 YSYEKL. The CDR3 here is CASSSGDSYGYTF. CDR3 coding DNA: TGCGCCAGCAGCTCCGGGGATTCCTATGGCTACACCTTC.

V usage is TRBV18 and J usage is TRBJ1-5; 8 nucleotides line up with TRBD1. CDR1 KGHSH and CDR2 LQKENI come from the germline V gene. With 8 bases clipped from V and 4 bases from J, the junction kept 7 bases outside the gene matches. The CDR3 has 14 amino acids. In DNA form, the CDR3 reads TGTGCCAGCGCCCCCGGGACAGGTAATCAGCCCCAGCATTTT. Its protein product is CASAPGTGNQPQHF.